What follows are 29 T cell receptor beta chains derived from one specimen sequenced in a study of T cell changes during pregnancy in multiple sclerosis. Assay used: immunoSEQ multiplex PCR; TCRdb lists only in-frame clones, some missing. This table has almost 50,000 clones, approximately 90% appearing once. The sample in question was CD8+ T cells from peripheral blood mononuclear cells, obtained after pregnancy. These receptors were taken from a female donor with multiple sclerosis, enrolled in a pregnancy study.

The gene calls are TRBV29-1 and TRBJ2-7, with a weak D call TRBD2 (5 bases). Germline values: CDR1 SQVTM, CDR2 ANQGSEA. The V end was cut by 5 bases, the J end by 2 bases, with 13 bases between. The CDR3 is 13 residues long. The CDR3: CSVRGYATYEQYF. CDR3 in DNA: TGCAGCGTTCGGGGTTACGCAACCTACGAGCAGTACTTC.

The J gene is TRBJ2-2, the V gene TRBV6-4; a possible D gene is TRBD2 (6 bases). V dropped 3 bases and J dropped 1 base, with 15 bases sitting between them. CDR3 length equals 17 residues. Germline loops: CDR1 MRHNA, CDR2 SNTAGT. CDR3 sequence: CASSESWVAVNTGELFF. CDR3 in DNA: TGTGCCAGCAGTGAATCTTGGGTAGCGGTGAACACCGGGGAGCTGTTTTTT.

The gene calls are TRBV9 and TRBJ2-2, with no clear D. Germline values: CDR1 SGDLS, CDR2 YYNGEE. V was cut by 3 bases and J by 3 bases, with 12 bases left in between. This CDR3 is 15 amino acids long. This CDR3 is CASSAPGYDTGELFF. The CDR3 DNA reads TGTGCCAGCAGCGCCCCCGGGTATGACACCGGGGAGCTGTTTTTT.

The V call is TRBV27, the J call TRBJ2-2, with D perhaps TRBD2 (7 bases). The CDR3 is 15 residues long. The germline gives CDR1 MNHEY, CDR2 SMNVEV (reference sequence). V shed 3 bases and J shed 4 bases, with 12 bases lying between them. The CDR3 DNA is TGTGCCAGCAGTTTTATAGGGGGGGGCACCGGGGAGCTGTTTTTT. It yields the protein CASSFIGGGTGELFF.

This chain links TRBV11-1 with TRBJ2-3, with 9 bases aligning to TRBD1. CDR3 length: 15 residues. Germline loops: CDR1 SGHAT, CDR2 FQDESV (reference sequence). V was pared by 5 bases and J by 1 base, with 4 bases of the junction left unmatched. In DNA form, the CDR3 reads TGTGCCAGCAGCATCTGGACAGGGGGCACAGATACGCAGTATTTT. The encoded protein is CASSIWTGGTDTQYF.

V gene TRBV2 combines with J gene TRBJ2-3, with TRBD2 matching over 9 bases. There are 14 residues in the CDR3. With 8 bases clipped from V and 1 base from J, the junction kept 4 bases outside the gene matches. Per the germline V gene, CDR1 is SNHLY and CDR2 is FYNNEI. CDR3 bases: TGTGCCAGCGCCGTAGCGGGAGGCACAGATACGCAGTATTTT. It is translated as CASAVAGGTDTQYF. The whole variable domain, filled in from reference TRBV2 and TRBJ2-3, reads EPEVTQTPSHQVTQMGQEVILRCVPISNHLYFYWYRQILGQKVEFLVSFYNNEISEKSEIFDDQFSVERPDGSNFTLKIRSTKLEDSAMYFCASAVAGGTDTQYFGPGTRLTVL.

The J gene is TRBJ1-1, the V gene TRBV5-1; D gene ambiguous. There are 13 residues in the CDR3. Trimming took 5 bases from V and 1 from J, leaving 9 bases between them. The germline V gene encodes CDR1 SGHRS and CDR2 YFSETQ. CDR3 nucleotide sequence: TGCGCCAGCAGTTTTGGGCCGAACACTGAAGCTTTCTTT. This translates into CASSFGPNTEAFF.

V is TRBV10-2 and J is TRBJ1-5; D call uncertain. Trimming removed 0 bases at V and 2 bases at J, with 5 bases between. This CDR3 is built from 14 residues. Germline CDR1 reads WSHSY; CDR2 reads SAAADI. The CDR3 spells CASSESLGNQPQHF. As DNA, the CDR3 is TGCGCCAGCAGTGAGTCACTGGGCAATCAGCCCCAGCATTTT.

The chain recombines TRBV7-9 with TRBJ1-1, with a possible D match to TRBD1 (6 bases). The CDR3 consists of 12 residues. V shed 2 bases and J shed 13 bases, with 14 bases lying between them. The germline gives CDR1 SEHNR, CDR2 FQNEAQ (reference sequence). CDR3 bases: TGTGCCAGCAGCTTATCGACAGGCAAAAGTTTCTTT. Translation gives CASSLSTGKSFF.

The rearrangement joins TRBV7-2 to TRBJ1-2; tentative D call: TRBD1 (6 bases). From germline, CDR1 is SGHTA and CDR2 FQGNSA. This CDR3 is built from 14 residues. Trimming left V 5 bases short and J 4 bases short, with 14 bases between. Written as DNA, the CDR3 is TGTGCCAGCAGCCCAAGGACAGACTTCTATGGCTACACCTTC. This encodes CASSPRTDFYGYTF.

The V and J genes are TRBV9 and TRBJ2-1, with 7 bases matching TRBD1. The CDR3 is made up of 12 amino acids. CDR1 is SGDLS, CDR2 YYNGEE, per germline. The junction had 7 bases not matched to a gene; V was cut back by 8 bases and J by 8 bases. CDR3 in amino acids: CASTGERDEQFF. The CDR3 bases are TGTGCCAGTACAGGGGAACGCGATGAGCAGTTCTTC.

The gene calls are TRBV4-2 and TRBJ2-3; 11 bases fit TRBD2. Germline V gene data show CDR1 as LGHNA and CDR2 as YNFKEQ. Trimming took 0 bases from V and 1 from J; bases not matched to a gene: 3. This CDR3 comprises 17 residues. The CDR3, as DNA: TGTGCCAGCAGCCAAGATACTAGCGGGGGTCGCACAGATACGCAGTATTTT. Amino acids: CASSQDTSGGRTDTQYF.

The chain links TRBV19 to TRBJ2-5, with 11 bases fitting TRBD2. Looked up from germline, CDR1 is LNHDA and CDR2 is SQIVND (reference sequence). The CDR3 is 17 amino acids. V lost 0 bases and J lost 2; bases outside the gene matches: 5. CDR3 bases: TGTGCCAGTAGTATAGATCTCACTAGCGGGGGACAAGAGACCCAGTACTTC. This codes for CASSIDLTSGGQETQYF.

The V call is TRBV11-3, the J call TRBJ2-3; 8 bases align to TRBD2. V was pared by 5 bases and J by 6 bases, with 7 bases of the junction left unmatched. Per the germline V gene, CDR1 is SGHNT and CDR2 is YENEEA. The CDR3 sequence is 14 residues long. CDR3 sequence reads: CASSPPGLGDTQYF. The CDR3 DNA follows: TGTGCCAGCAGCCCACCGGGACTAGGGGATACGCAGTATTTT.

Of note for this clone: The sample has other DNA sequences that encode this CDR3 too. The chain recombines TRBV7-3 with TRBJ2-1, with a possible D match to TRBD1 (5 bases). Trimming removed 2 bases at V and 10 bases at J, with 9 bases between. The germline gives CDR1 SGHTA, CDR2 FQGTGA. The CDR3 is 12 residues long. CDR3 protein: CASSLSPGEQFF. The CDR3 DNA reads as TGTGCCAGCAGCTTATCCCCAGGGGAGCAGTTCTTC.

The chain employs TRBV7-8 and TRBJ2-1, with 15 bases identical to TRBD2. With V trimmed by 5 bases and J by 3 bases, 5 bases remained unmatched. The CDR3 covers 17 residues. From germline, CDR1 is SGHVS and CDR2 FQNEAQ. In nucleotides, the CDR3 is TGTGCCAGCAGCCCCGGGACTAGCGGGGGGCTCTACAATGAGCAGTTCTTC. Protein: CASSPGTSGGLYNEQFF.

Turning to this clone: A read error is possible here, since a much larger clone lies one base away. V usage is TRBV2 and J usage is TRBJ1-2, with D uncertain. V was clipped by 5 bases and J by 4 bases, with 5 bases between them. The length of the CDR3 is 11 residues. Germline V lookup: CDR1 SNHLY, CDR2 FYNNEI. CDR3 loop: CASSHSYGYTF. DNA for the CDR3: TGTGCCAGCAGTCACAGCTATGGCTACACCTTC.

The V gene is TRBV7-9, the J gene TRBJ2-1; TRBD1 matches at 9 bases. V lost 3 bases to trimming and J lost 8 bases; unmatched junction nucleotides: 14. Germline V lookup: CDR1 SEHNR, CDR2 FQNEAQ (reference sequence). This CDR3 is built from 17 residues. The CDR3 bases are TGTGCCAGCAGCTTTGCCCGGGACAGGGAATCCAGCGATGAGCAGTTCTTC. This codes for CASSFARDRESSDEQFF.

The rearrangement joins TRBV29-1 to TRBJ2-2; TRBD1 is a possible D gene (5 bases). CDR3 length: 14 residues. Per germline, CDR1 SQVTM and CDR2 ANQGSEA. V lost 3 bases, J lost 3 bases, and 11 bases lay in between. DNA for the CDR3: TGCAGCGTTGACCCAGGGTCGGACACCGGGGAGCTGTTTTTT. It specifies CSVDPGSDTGELFF.

The rearrangement joins TRBV2 to TRBJ2-7, with 7 bases aligning to TRBD1. The CDR3 covers 18 residues. J gave up 5 bases and V 1 base, and 17 bases lay outside the gene matches. The V gene's germline CDR1 is SNHLY and CDR2 FYNNEI. CDR3 nucleotides: TGTGCCAGCAGTGAAGGAGGACAGGAAGACCTAGGGTGGAACGAGCAGTACTTC. Protein sequence: CASSEGGQEDLGWNEQYF.

The chain employs TRBV19 and TRBJ2-7; 9 positions agree with TRBD1. CDR1 is LNHDA, CDR2 SQIVND, per germline (reference sequence). V gave up 6 bases and J gave up 2 bases; unmatched junction bases: 5. This CDR3 comprises 14 residues. The CDR3 loop is CASSGTGITYEQYF. In nucleotides, the CDR3 is TGTGCCAGTAGCGGGACAGGGATCACCTACGAGCAGTACTTC.

This sequence joins TRBV5-6 and TRBJ2-1; no clear D gene. Germline loops: CDR1 SGHDT, CDR2 YYEEEE. The CDR3 runs to 13 residues. Trimming took 0 bases from V and 7 from J, leaving 8 bases between them. CDR3: CASSLDPENEQFF. CDR3 bases: TGTGCCAGCAGCTTGGATCCGGAGAATGAGCAGTTCTTC.

The chain recombines TRBV6-1 with TRBJ2-7; 7 bases align to TRBD1. The CDR3 consists of 13 residues. Germline V CDR1 and CDR2: MNHNS, SASEGT. V was pared by 4 bases and J by 1 base, with 1 base of the junction left unmatched. The CDR3 DNA is TGTGCCAGCAGTGCGACAGGGTCCTACGAGCAGTACTTC. It codes for CASSATGSYEQYF.

The chain is built from TRBV4-1 and TRBJ2-2, with D perhaps TRBD1 (5 bases). Germline lookup yields CDR1 MGHRA and CDR2 YSYEKL. This CDR3 is built from 14 residues. V was shortened by 1 base and J by 5 bases, with 8 bases between the two germline ends. The CDR3 region is CASSQVAGTGELFF. CDR3 coding DNA: TGCGCCAGCAGCCAAGTAGCAGGGACCGGGGAGCTGTTTTTT.

This clone occurred a few times. This sequence joins TRBV5-4 and TRBJ2-3; D is perhaps TRBD2 (5 bases). Germline assignment: CDR1 SGHNT and CDR2 YYREEE (reference sequence). The V end lost 3 bases, the J end lost 0 bases, and 14 bases lay between the germline ends. The CDR3 extends over 16 amino acids. CDR3 loop: CASSSRGETSTDTQYF. The CDR3 bases are TGTGCCAGCAGCTCCCGGGGAGAGACTAGCACAGATACGCAGTATTTT.

This chain uses TRBV7-3 with TRBJ1-1, with D perhaps matching TRBD1 (5 bases). Trimming removed 0 bases from V and 5 bases from J, with 10 bases in between. The CDR3 covers 14 residues. Germline loops: CDR1 SGHTA, CDR2 FQGTGA. The CDR3: CASSLTGLGTEAFF. CDR3 nucleotide sequence: TGTGCCAGCAGCTTAACGGGACTCGGGACTGAAGCTTTCTTT.

The V gene is TRBV9, the J gene TRBJ2-2; no reliable D call. Germline assignment: CDR1 SGDLS and CDR2 YYNGEE. CDR3 length: 12 amino acids. V was pared by 0 bases and J by 8 bases, with 5 bases between. CDR3 sequence: CASSVVEGELFF. In nucleotides, the CDR3 is TGTGCCAGCAGCGTAGTAGAAGGGGAGCTGTTTTTT.

This chain uses TRBV4-2 with TRBJ1-5; TRBD1 might be the D (5 bases). Germline loops: CDR1 LGHNA, CDR2 YNFKEQ. V shed 1 base and J shed 2 bases, with 6 bases lying between them. This CDR3 region has 14 residues. The CDR3 DNA reads as TGTGCCAGCAGCCAAGGCAGGGGCAATCAGCCCCAGCATTTT. It yields the protein CASSQGRGNQPQHF.

In DNA form, the CDR3 reads TGTGCCAGCAGCTTAGAATGGGGGGGAACCGAGCAGTACTTC. Protein product: CASSLEWGGTEQYF. The chain joins TRBV11-2 to TRBJ2-7, with 7 bases lining up with TRBD2. V shed 0 bases and J 6 bases; nucleotides not matched to a gene: 5. The CDR3 is made up of 14 amino acids. Per germline, CDR1 SGHAT and CDR2 FQNNGV.